This record concerns one T cell receptor (beta chain) sequence. This sample was taken from a study of blood T cell repertoires in COVID-19. Study overall: PBMCs, B-cell-depleted T cells, or T cells were the source of the cDNA or gDNA that made up the material.

Some clones are missing from TCRdb's copy, which holds only in-frame ones; the method was immunoSEQ multiplex PCR. This table has around 270,000 clones, around 89% appearing once. The TCR was taken from a man aged 55 to 69 who had recovered from COVID-19. The sequenced sample consisted of peripheral blood.

CDR3 amino acids: CASSQDATGTPYEQYF. The CDR3 coding sequence is TGTGCCAGCAGCCAAGACGCCACAGGGACCCCCTACGAGCAGTACTTC. J is TRBJ2-7 and V is TRBV3-1 (or the pseudogene TRBV3-2), with a possible D match to TRBD1 (6 bases). The CDR3 contains 16 residues. Germline assignment: CDR1 LGHDT and CDR2 YNNKEL (reference sequence). The germline V and J ends were trimmed by 0 bases and 2 bases, with 14 bases remaining between them.